This entry features one TCR beta chain sequence. This record belongs to a study of blood T cell repertoires in COVID-19. The repertoire was sequenced with immunoSEQ multiplex PCR; TCRdb's copy has only in-frame clones and lacks some. The sample has roughly 200,000 clones; 65% to 85% are singletons. V lost 5 bases and J 14 bases, leaving 18 bases between the germline ends. Germline V lookup: CDR1 LNHDA, CDR2 SQIVND (reference sequence). This CDR3 is built from 12 residues. The specimen was peripheral blood. The chain is built from TRBV19 and TRBJ2-5; perhaps TRBD2 as D (5 bases). This sequence was found in a man aged 35-49 years with active or convalescent COVID-19. For the CDR3, the DNA is TGTGCCAGTAGTTTCCCCAACGGGGTCTTCTACTTC. This gives the protein CASSFPNGVFYF.